The 3 T cell receptor beta chains presented below share a single source sample, sequenced in a study of cytomegalovirus exposure and HLA in healthy donors. A multiplex PCR was run with 60 Vbeta primers and 13 Jbeta primers. Here immunoSEQ multiplex PCR was the method, and the copy in TCRdb shows in-frame clones only, minus some. The sample includes 160,000 or so clones, more than 65% of them seen just once. Sequenced input: PBMCs. Source of these receptors: a woman aged 45 to 65 in good health and CMV-seronegative.

The chain has TRBV9 and TRBJ2-1; the D gene is possibly TRBD2 (6 bases). The CDR3 is made up of 13 amino acids. Germline CDR1 reads SGDLS; CDR2 reads YYNGEE. V lost 7 bases, J lost 4 bases, and 12 bases lay in between. Written as DNA, the CDR3 is TGTGCCAGCGGTAGGGAGGTTTACAATGAGCAGTTCTTC. Its protein product is CASGREVYNEQFF.

Only one count was recorded for this clone. The rearrangement links TRBV28 to TRBJ2-6; 8 positions match TRBD1. The V gene end was trimmed by 5 bases and the J gene end by 1 base; junction bases not matched to a gene: 13. From germline, CDR1 is MDHEN and CDR2 SYDVKM. The CDR3 is 19 amino acids. The CDR3 loop is CASSERRTGFVSGANVLTF. CDR3 sequence (DNA): TGTGCCAGCAGTGAAAGAAGGACAGGGTTCGTATCTGGGGCCAACGTCCTGACTTTC.

This chain links TRBV27 with TRBJ1-1, with D perhaps TRBD1 (6 bases). There are 14 residues in the CDR3. The V gene's germline CDR1 is MNHEY and CDR2 SMNVEV (reference sequence). The V and J ends lost 1 base and 10 bases respectively, with 16 bases between them. The CDR3 is CASSLYAGVIGAFF. The CDR3 coding sequence is TGTGCCAGCAGTTTATACGCAGGGGTGATTGGAGCTTTCTTT.